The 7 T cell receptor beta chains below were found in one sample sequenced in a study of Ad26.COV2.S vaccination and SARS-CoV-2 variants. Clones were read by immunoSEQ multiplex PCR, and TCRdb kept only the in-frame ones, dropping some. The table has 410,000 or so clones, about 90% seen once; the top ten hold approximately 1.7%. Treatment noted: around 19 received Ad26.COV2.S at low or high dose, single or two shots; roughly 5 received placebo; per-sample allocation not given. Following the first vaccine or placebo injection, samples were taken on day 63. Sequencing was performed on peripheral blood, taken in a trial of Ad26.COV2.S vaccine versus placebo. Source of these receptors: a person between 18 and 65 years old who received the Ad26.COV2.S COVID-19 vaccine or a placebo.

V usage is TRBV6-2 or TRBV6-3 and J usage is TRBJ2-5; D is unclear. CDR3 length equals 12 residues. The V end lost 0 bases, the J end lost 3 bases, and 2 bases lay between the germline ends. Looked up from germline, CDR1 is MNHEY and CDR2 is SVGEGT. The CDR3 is CASSYSKETQYF. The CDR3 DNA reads TGTGCCAGCAGTTACTCGAAAGAGACCCAGTACTTC.

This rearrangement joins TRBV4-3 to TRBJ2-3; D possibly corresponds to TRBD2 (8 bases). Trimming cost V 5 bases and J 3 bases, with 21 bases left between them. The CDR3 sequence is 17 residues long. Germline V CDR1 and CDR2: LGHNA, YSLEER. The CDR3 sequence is CASSRGLGRGGTDTQYF. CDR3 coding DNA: TGCGCCAGCAGCAGGGGGCTTGGCCGGGGGGGAACAGATACGCAGTATTTT.

The CDR3 region is CASNLQGARNEKLFF. For the CDR3, the DNA is TGTGCCAGTAACCTACAGGGGGCGAGGAATGAAAAACTGTTTTTT. The chain combines TRBV19 with TRBJ1-4; TRBD1 aligns across 9 bases. This CDR3 has 15 amino acids. Germline CDR1 and CDR2: LNHDA and SQIVND (reference sequence). V lost 7 bases, J lost 5 bases, and 8 bases stayed unmatched.

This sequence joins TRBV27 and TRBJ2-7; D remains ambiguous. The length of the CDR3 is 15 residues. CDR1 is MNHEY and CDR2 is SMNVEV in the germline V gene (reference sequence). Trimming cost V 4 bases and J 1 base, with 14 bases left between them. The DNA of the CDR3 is TGTGCCAGCAGTTATATGGCCGCCGGTTCCTACGAGCAGTACTTC. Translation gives CASSYMAAGSYEQYF.

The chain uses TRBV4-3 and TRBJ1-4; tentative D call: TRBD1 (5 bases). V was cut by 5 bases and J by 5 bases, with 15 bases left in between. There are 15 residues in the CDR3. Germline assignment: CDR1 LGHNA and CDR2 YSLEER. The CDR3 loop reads CASSDGGLANEKLFF. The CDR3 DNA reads TGCGCCAGCAGCGACGGGGGGTTGGCGAATGAAAAACTGTTTTTT.

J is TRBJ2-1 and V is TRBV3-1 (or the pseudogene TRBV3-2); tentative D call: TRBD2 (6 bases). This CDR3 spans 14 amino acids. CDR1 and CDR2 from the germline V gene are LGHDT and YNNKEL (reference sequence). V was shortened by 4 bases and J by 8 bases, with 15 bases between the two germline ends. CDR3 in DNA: TGTGCCAGCAGCCCAGAGGAGGGGCGCGATGAGCAGTTCTTC. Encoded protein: CASSPEEGRDEQFF.

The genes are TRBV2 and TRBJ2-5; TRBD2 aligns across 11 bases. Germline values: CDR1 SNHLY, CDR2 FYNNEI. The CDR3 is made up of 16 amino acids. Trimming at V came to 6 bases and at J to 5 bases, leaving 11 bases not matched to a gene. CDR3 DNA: TGTGCCAGCAGATCACGAGCTAGCGGGGGGTTCGAGACCCAGTACTTC. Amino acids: CASRSRASGGFETQYF.